This T cell receptor (beta chain) was sequenced for a study of cytomegalovirus exposure and HLA in healthy donors. Measured with immunoSEQ multiplex PCR; TCRdb has only the in-frame clones, and not every one. The sample gives 150,000 to 200,000 clones, about 83% of which show up once; more than 1.2% is in the top ten. Points from the study as a whole: As confirmed in vitro, three CMV-associated chains were specific for CMV antigens. Usually a TCR sequence was rare, but some public TCRs were found in many donors.

With V trimmed by 7 bases and J by 1 base, 8 bases remained unmatched. Per the germline V gene, CDR1 is MNHEY and CDR2 is SVGAGI. The CDR3 totals 15 residues. Notes on this clone: Its antigen remains unknown.

The chain uses TRBV6-5 and TRBJ1-1; 8 bases match TRBD1. What was sequenced was PBMCs. This sequence originates from a woman aged 18-35 years in good health and CMV-seronegative. The CDR3 coding sequence is TGTGCCAGCACCCCAGGGGGACAGGAGAACACTGAAGCTTTCTTT. It yields the protein CASTPGGQENTEAFF.